This T cell receptor beta chain appears in the sequencing data of a study of blood T cell repertoires in COVID-19. At the level of the study: Samples of COVID-19 (acute and convalescent) were obtained from the United States, Italy and Spain.

Profiled with immunoSEQ multiplex PCR; TCRdb holds only in-frame clones, not every one. The sample lists some 350,000 clones; around 92% were seen once. Patients at the Seattle site were enrolled during active infection and followed longitudinally. The CDR3 extends over 13 amino acids. Germline CDR1 reads SEHNR; CDR2 reads FQNEAQ (reference sequence). Trimming pared 5 bases from V and 9 bases from J, leaving 16 bases between. The chain couples TRBV7-9 to TRBJ1-1; D remains unclear. This TCR was recovered from a woman aged 25 to 45 with COVID-19, enrolled during active disease. Material for sequencing was peripheral blood. CDR3 sequence: CASSPGRQVKAFF. The CDR3 DNA reads as TGTGCCAGCAGCCCCGGTAGGCAGGTTAAAGCTTTCTTT.